The 7 T cell receptor beta chains below come from one sample, sequenced in a study of blood T cell repertoires in COVID-19. Profiled with immunoSEQ multiplex PCR; TCRdb holds only in-frame clones, not every one. The sample lists approximately 180,000 clones, over 70% seen once, with 6.5% to 9% in the top ten. What was sequenced was peripheral blood. These receptors came from a middle-aged woman with COVID-19, enrolled during active disease.

This chain connects TRBV5-4 to TRBJ1-1, with 7 bases identical to TRBD1. With 0 bases clipped from V and 4 bases from J, the junction kept 6 bases outside the gene matches. Germline values: CDR1 SGHNT, CDR2 YYREEE (reference sequence). This CDR3 is built from 15 residues. The CDR3 is CASSLGRGLGTEAFF. The CDR3 DNA reads as TGTGCCAGCAGCTTGGGAAGGGGGCTCGGCACTGAAGCTTTCTTT.

The rearrangement joins TRBV28 to TRBJ1-2; D gene ambiguous. The CDR3 loop spans 13 amino acids. V was trimmed by 6 bases and J by 8 bases, leaving 16 bases between them. Per germline, CDR1 MDHEN and CDR2 SYDVKM. CDR3 DNA sequence: TGTGCCAGCAGAACCCCAGGAATAACCGGCTACACCTTC. This codes for CASRTPGITGYTF.

This clone was found once. The chain couples TRBV7-9 to TRBJ1-5; the D is unclear. This CDR3 spans 17 amino acids. Germline CDR1 reads SEHNR; CDR2 reads FQNEAQ (reference sequence). V was cut by 3 bases and J by 0 bases, with 15 bases left in between. The CDR3 DNA reads as TGTGCCAGCAGCTTGGTCCGGGGAGCCGATAGCAATCAGCCCCAGCATTTT. Translating gives CASSLVRGADSNQPQHF.

The chain links TRBV6-2 or TRBV6-3 to TRBJ1-1; D is unresolved. The germline V and J ends were trimmed by 6 bases and 3 bases, with 14 bases remaining between them. From germline, CDR1 is MNHEY and CDR2 SVGEGT. The CDR3 sequence is 14 residues long. The CDR3 DNA reads TGTGCCAGCAGCCCGATAACAAAACACACTGAAGCTTTCTTT. Translation gives CASSPITKHTEAFF.

V is TRBV27 and J is TRBJ2-7; unclear D gene. This CDR3 contains 11 residues. V lost 1 base, J lost 5 bases, and 3 bases lay in between. From germline, CDR1 is MNHEY and CDR2 SMNVEV (reference sequence). CDR3 sequence: CASSLFNEQYF. CDR3 coding DNA: TGTGCCAGCAGTTTATTTAACGAGCAGTACTTC.

DNA of the CDR3: TGTGCCGCGATCCGTGGGAGTGGCTACACCTTC. Amino acid sequence: CAAIRGSGYTF. V is TRBV6-5 and J is TRBJ1-2; D is unclear. V lost 11 bases to trimming and J lost 7 bases, with 14 bases between them. From germline, CDR1 is MNHEY and CDR2 SVGAGI. This CDR3 is built from 11 residues.

The gene calls are TRBV7-9 and TRBJ1-2, with D uncertain. This CDR3 region has 13 residues. The germline V gene has CDR1 SEHNR and CDR2 FQNEAQ (reference sequence). V lost 1 base and J 6 bases, leaving 9 bases between the germline ends. The chain's CDR3 is CASSLGAANGYTF. In nucleotides, the CDR3 is TGTGCCAGCAGCTTAGGGGCAGCCAATGGCTACACCTTC.